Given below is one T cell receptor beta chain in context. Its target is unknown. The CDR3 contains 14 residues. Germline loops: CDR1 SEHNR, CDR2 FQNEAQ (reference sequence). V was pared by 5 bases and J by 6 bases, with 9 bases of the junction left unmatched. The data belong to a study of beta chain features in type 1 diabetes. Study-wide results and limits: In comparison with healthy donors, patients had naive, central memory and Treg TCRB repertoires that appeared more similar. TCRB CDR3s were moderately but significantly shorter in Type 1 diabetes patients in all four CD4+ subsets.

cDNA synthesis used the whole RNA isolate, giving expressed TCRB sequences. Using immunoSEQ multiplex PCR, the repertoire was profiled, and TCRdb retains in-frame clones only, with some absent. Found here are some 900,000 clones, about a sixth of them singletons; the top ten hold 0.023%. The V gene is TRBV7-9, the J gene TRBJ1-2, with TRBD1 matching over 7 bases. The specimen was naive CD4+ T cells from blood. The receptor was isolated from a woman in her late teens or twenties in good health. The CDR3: CASSRTAGGDGYTF. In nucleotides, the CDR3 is TGTGCCAGCAGCCGGACGGCAGGGGGAGATGGCTACACCTTC.